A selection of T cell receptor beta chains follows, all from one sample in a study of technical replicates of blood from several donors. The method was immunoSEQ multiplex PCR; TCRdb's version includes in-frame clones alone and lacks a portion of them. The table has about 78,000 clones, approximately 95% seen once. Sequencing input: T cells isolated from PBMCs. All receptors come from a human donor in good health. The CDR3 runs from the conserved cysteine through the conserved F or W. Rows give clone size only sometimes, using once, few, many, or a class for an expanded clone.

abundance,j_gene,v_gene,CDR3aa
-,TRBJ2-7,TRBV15,CATSRDQGEQYF
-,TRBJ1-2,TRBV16,CASSPTDRDRYGYTF
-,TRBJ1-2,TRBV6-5,CASSYRRQGANGYTF
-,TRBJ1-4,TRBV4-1,CASSQDPRTANATNEKLFF
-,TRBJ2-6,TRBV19,CASSSNRELELGANVLTF
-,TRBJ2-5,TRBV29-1,CSVAAGGPGETQYF
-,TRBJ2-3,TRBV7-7,CASSLLGRGTDTQYF
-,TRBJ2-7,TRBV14,CASSQRTGLAGVKQYF
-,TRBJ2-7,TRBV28,CASSFPNRGDYEQYF
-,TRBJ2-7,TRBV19,CASSATGADEQYF
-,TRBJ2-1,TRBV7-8,CASIQNREGNEQFF
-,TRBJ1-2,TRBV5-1,CASSPYKRLPDTGPTYGYTF
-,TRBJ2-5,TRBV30,CAWSVMTGEETQYF
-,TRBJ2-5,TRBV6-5,CASRSMETQYF
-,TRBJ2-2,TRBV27,CASSFLGQGRFANTGELFF
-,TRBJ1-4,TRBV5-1,CASSLRTGFDEKLFF
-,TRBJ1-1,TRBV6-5,CASSYSTQVMNTEAFF
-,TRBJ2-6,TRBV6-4,CASSDTAGANVLTF
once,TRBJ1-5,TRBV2,CASCSQGNSNQPQHF
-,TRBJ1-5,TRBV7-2,CASSSFKDRNQPQHF
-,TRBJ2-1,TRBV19,CASSTQLADTYNEQFF
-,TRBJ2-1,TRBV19,CASSMDRGLNNEQFF
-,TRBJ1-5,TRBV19,CASSKRDRALKPQHF